The next 13 T cell receptor beta chains were all read from a single sample in a study of shared clonotypes between healthy human individuals (dated by TCRdb to 2019 to 2021). Library preparation was by the immunoSEQ multiplex PCR assay. TCRdb provides this immuneACCESS table in a form limited to in-frame rearrangements. Some clones are lacking; in checked studies, under half of them reflect an unresolved V gene, and why the rest are absent is not known. The sample records a few million clones, 90% to 96% of which are singletons. About 0.13% of the sample is taken by the ten largest. The specimen was naive CD4+ T cells sorted from blood. The cell subset or site label on this specimen signifies: CD45RA+ positively selected. These receptors all come from a man younger than 30 in good health.

The chain links TRBV28 to TRBJ2-2, with 9 bases that match TRBD1. The CDR3 sequence is 15 residues long. The J segment lost 5 bases and the V segment lost 6 bases, leaving 7 bases of the junction unmatched. CDR1 MDHEN and CDR2 SYDVKM come from the germline V gene. CDR3 coding DNA: TGTGCCAGCAGACAGGGACAGGGAGGGACCGGGGAGCTGTTTTTT. Translating it yields CASRQGQGGTGELFF.

About this clone: Different DNA sequences within this sample yield the same CDR3. The rearrangement links TRBV6-5 to TRBJ1-5, with TRBD1 matching 9 bases. V gave up 6 bases and J gave up 5 bases; unmatched junction bases: 2. This CDR3 contains 13 residues. Germline assignment: CDR1 MNHEY and CDR2 SVGAGI. CDR3 in amino acids: CASSRTGDQPQHF. The CDR3 DNA follows: TGTGCCAGCAGCAGGACAGGGGATCAGCCCCAGCATTTT.

This sequence joins TRBV4-3 and TRBJ2-1; D gene uncertain. Trimming took off 1 base at V and 3 bases at J, with 7 bases between the two ends. Germline V gene sequence: CDR1 LGHNA, CDR2 YSLEER. This CDR3 contains 14 residues. CDR3 loop: CASSQGSDYNEQFF. The CDR3, as DNA: TGCGCCAGCAGCCAAGGGTCAGACTACAATGAGCAGTTCTTC.

This clone was detected only once. The chain links TRBV5-1 to TRBJ2-2, with 8 bases fitting TRBD1. The CDR3 is 16 amino acids. With V trimmed by 4 bases and J by 0 bases, 5 bases remained unmatched. Germline lookup yields CDR1 SGHRS and CDR2 YFSETQ. In nucleotides, the CDR3 is TGCGCCAGCAGCCCGGACAGGGCCGCGAACACCGGGGAGCTGTTTTTT. This sequence encodes CASSPDRAANTGELFF.

V gene TRBV18 combines with J gene TRBJ2-2; D gene ambiguous. The germline gives CDR1 KGHSH, CDR2 LQKENI. Deletions cut 4 bases from V and 5 bases from J, with 17 bases between. The CDR3 totals 16 residues. The CDR3 protein is CASSQFSDAPTGELFF. As DNA, the CDR3 is TGTGCCAGCTCACAATTTTCGGACGCACCAACCGGGGAGCTGTTTTTT.

The chain's CDR3 is CASSQDLRGTELSPLHF. CDR3 bases: TGCGCCAGCAGCCAAGATCTACGCGGGACAGAACTTTCACCCCTCCACTTT. V gene TRBV4-3 combines with J gene TRBJ1-6; 7 bases map to TRBD1. Trimming took 0 bases from V and 9 from J; bases not matched to a gene: 11. The CDR3 consists of 17 residues. CDR1 is LGHNA and CDR2 is YSLEER in the germline V gene.

This chain uses TRBV19 with TRBJ1-5; tentatively, D is TRBD1 (5 bases). The V end lost 3 bases, the J end lost 6 bases, and 9 bases lay between the germline ends. Germline V gene data show CDR1 as LNHDA and CDR2 as SQIVND (reference sequence). The CDR3 totals 13 residues. As DNA, the CDR3 is TGTGCCAGTAGTATCGGGGCGGGTCAGCCCCAGCATTTT. Translating it yields CASSIGAGQPQHF.

This clone was picked up one time. The chain couples TRBV19 to TRBJ2-3; 9 nucleotides match TRBD2. The ends lost 6 bases at V and 2 bases at J; junction bases unmatched: 3. Germline CDR1 and CDR2: LNHDA and SQIVND (reference sequence). The CDR3 extends over 14 amino acids. CDR3 residues: CASRRLAATDTQYF. In DNA form, the CDR3 reads TGTGCCAGTAGACGACTAGCGGCCACAGATACGCAGTATTTT.

V and J are TRBV28 and TRBJ1-1; D is perhaps TRBD1 (6 bases). The germline gives CDR1 MDHEN, CDR2 SYDVKM. Trimming took off 5 bases at V and 1 base at J, with 11 bases between the two ends. This CDR3 region has 14 residues. CDR3 DNA sequence: TGTGCCAGCAGTGGGCCGGGACAGAACACTGAAGCTTTCTTT. Its protein is CASSGPGQNTEAFF.

Concerning this clone itself: This specimen includes other DNA sequences encoding the same CDR3. V is TRBV9 and J is TRBJ2-5, with 10 bases identical to TRBD2. Germline loops: CDR1 SGDLS, CDR2 YYNGEE. V was pared by 0 bases and J by 3 bases, with 5 bases of the junction left unmatched. This CDR3 spans 16 amino acids. DNA of the CDR3: TGTGCCAGCAGCGTAGTCCCTAGCGGGAGAAAAGAGACCCAGTACTTC. Its translation is CASSVVPSGRKETQYF.

This clone was detected once. This chain uses TRBV11-3 with TRBJ2-3; D is perhaps TRBD1 (6 bases). This CDR3 has 17 amino acids. Germline V gene sequence: CDR1 SGHNT, CDR2 YENEEA. V lost 5 bases and J lost 4, with 22 bases in between. The CDR3 sequence is CASSPRPDRRISDTQYF. The CDR3 bases are TGTGCCAGCAGCCCGCGACCCGACAGGAGGATTTCAGATACGCAGTATTTT.

This chain uses TRBV6-1 with TRBJ2-7; TRBD2 aligns across 9 bases. Trimming cost V 6 bases and J 3 bases; bases outside gene matches: 3. The CDR3 is 13 amino acids. CDR1 and CDR2 from the germline V gene are MNHNS and SASEGT. The CDR3, as DNA: TGTGCCAGCAGAGGACTAGCGAACTACGAGCAGTACTTC. It translates to CASRGLANYEQYF.

V is TRBV6-5 and J is TRBJ1-1; TRBD1 matches 12 bases. The CDR3 spans 14 residues. Looked up from germline, CDR1 is MNHEY and CDR2 is SVGAGI. The ends lost 5 bases at V and 6 bases at J; junction bases unmatched: 4. This chain's CDR3 is CASSTGTGGSEAFF. Here the CDR3 DNA reads TGTGCCAGCAGTACCGGGACAGGGGGCTCTGAAGCTTTCTTT.